This T cell receptor beta chain originates from a study of response to subunit inactivated influenza vaccine. This clonotype has only a few counts. This CDR3 has 17 residues. The V end lost 2 bases, the J end lost 2 bases, and 18 bases lay between the germline ends. Germline loops: CDR1 LGHDT, CDR2 YNNKEL (reference sequence). TCRdb re-called the RT-PCR reads with MiXCR, one entry per CDR3 protein. The table has under 200,000 distinct CDR3 sequences, 10% to 15% seen once. These records were also assigned to another study, of T cells expressing NK-cell markers. That study adds: Researchers built TCR beta cDNA using 5'RACE template switching with UMIs. Beta-chain profiling covered CD3+CD56+NKG2C+, CD3+CD56+NKG2C- and CD3+CD56-NKG2C+ sorted subsets. These clonotypes also led the CD3+CD56-NKG2C+ fraction in four donors.

The chain combines TRBV3-1 with TRBJ1-1; the D is unclear. The input for sequencing was CD8+ T cells sorted from PBMCs, taken about 11 days after vaccination. The origin of this receptor is a man aged 45-65 years who received an inactivated influenza vaccine. The chain's CDR3 is CASSQTVSWAPNTEAFF. Written as DNA, the CDR3 is TGTGCCAGCAGCCAAACCGTATCGTGGGCACCCAACACTGAAGCTTTCTTT. Drawing the rest from reference TRBV3-1 and TRBJ1-1, the complete variable domain is DTAVSQTPKYLVTQMGNDKSIKCEQNLGHDTMYWYKQDSKKFLKIMFSYNNKELIINETVPNRFSPKSPDKAHLNLHINSLELGDSAVYFCASSQTVSWAPNTEAFFGQGTRLTVV.